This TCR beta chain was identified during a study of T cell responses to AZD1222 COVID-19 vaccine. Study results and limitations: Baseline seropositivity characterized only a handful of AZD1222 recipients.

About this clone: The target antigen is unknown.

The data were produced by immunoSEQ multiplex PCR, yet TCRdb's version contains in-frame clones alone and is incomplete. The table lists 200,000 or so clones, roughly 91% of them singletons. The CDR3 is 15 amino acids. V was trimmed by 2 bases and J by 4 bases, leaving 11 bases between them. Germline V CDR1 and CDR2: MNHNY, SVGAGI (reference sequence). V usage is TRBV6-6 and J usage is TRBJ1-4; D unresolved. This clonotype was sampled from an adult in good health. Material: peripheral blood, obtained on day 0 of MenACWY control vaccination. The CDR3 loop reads CASSYPMGVNEKLFF. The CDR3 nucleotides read TGTGCCAGCAGTTACCCAATGGGAGTTAATGAAAAACTGTTTTTT.